A selection of T cell receptor beta chains follows, all from one sample in a study of T cell repertoires in Merkel cell carcinoma. The protocol was immunoSEQ multiplex PCR, while the TCRdb copy is restricted to in-frame clones and leaves out a portion. The table shows some 14,000 clones, with 65% to 85% occurring only once. Material for sequencing was tumor tissue. The source of these receptors is an adult with Merkel cell carcinoma. CDR3s include the opening cysteine and the closing phenylalanine or tryptophan. The D gene is left open where the match is weak. The size of a clone is reported for some rows only, either as once, few or many, or as a class for expanded clones.

j_call	clone_size	v_call	d_call	cdr3_nt	cdr3_aa
TRBJ2-7	few	TRBV2	NA	TGTGCCAGCAGTGGGATAGATTTATACGAGCAGTACTTC	CASSGIDLYEQYF
TRBJ1-1	NA	TRBV5-6	NA	TGTGCCAGCAGCCCTACAGGGAACACTGAAGCTTTCTTT	CASSPTGNTEAFF
TRBJ1-3	NA	TRBV5-1	NA	TGCGCCAGCAGCCTTGGAGAGAGCACTGGAAACACCATATATTTT	CASSLGESTGNTIYF
TRBJ1-1	NA	TRBV6-5	TRBD1	TGTGCCAGCAGTCGACAGGGACTGGGGAACACTGAAGCTTTCTTT	CASSRQGLGNTEAFF
TRBJ1-6	NA	TRBV6-5	TRBD1	TGTGCCAGCAGTTATCGGGACAGGGAAAAAGGTTCACCCCTCCACTTT	CASSYRDREKGSPLHF
TRBJ2-1	few	TRBV28	NA	TGTGCCAGCAGCCTCAAGAGTGAGCAGTTCTTC	CASSLKSEQFF
TRBJ1-1	NA	TRBV7-8	NA	TGTGCCAGCAGCTTTACAGGGCAGAACACTGAAGCTTTCTTT	CASSFTGQNTEAFF
TRBJ2-4	NA	TRBV3-1/TRBV3-2	TRBD2	TGTGCCAGCAGCCCTGGACTAGCGGGGGCCATTCAGTACTTC	CASSPGLAGAIQYF
TRBJ2-5	NA	TRBV11-3	TRBD1	TGTGCCAGCAGGGGCCAGGGGGCCAGGGAGACCCAGTACTTC	CASRGQGARETQYF
TRBJ2-5	NA	TRBV2	NA	TGTGCCAGCAGTGCCCCGGGACTTCAAGAGACCCAGTACTTC	CASSAPGLQETQYF
TRBJ1-6	NA	TRBV4-1	NA	TGCGCCAGCAGCCAAGACAATAATTCACCCCTCCACTTT	CASSQDNNSPLHF
TRBJ1-1	NA	TRBV10-3	TRBD1	TGTGCCATCAGTGAGGGGACAGTGAACACTGAAGCTTTCTTT	CAISEGTVNTEAFF
TRBJ2-1	NA	TRBV3-1/TRBV3-2	TRBD2	TGTGCCAGCAGCCTACGGGTCGGGACTAGCGGGAGTCGGGGCTCCTACAATGAGCAGTTCTTC	CASSLRVGTSGSRGSYNEQFF
TRBJ2-7	once	TRBV12-5	NA	TGTGCTAGCACCACGGGTGGTGACGAGCAGTACTTC	CASTTGGDEQYF
TRBJ1-5	once	TRBV5-4	NA	TGTGCCAGCAGCTTTTCAGGGGTCGGCCAGCCCCAGCATTTT	CASSFSGVGQPQHF
TRBJ1-5	NA	TRBV7-8	TRBD1	TGTGCCAGCAGCTTAACGACAGGGAACGTTCAGCCCCAGCATTTT	CASSLTTGNVQPQHF
TRBJ2-7	NA	TRBV25-1	NA	TGTGCCAGCAGTGAAGGTTCCTACGAGCAGTACTTC	CASSEGSYEQYF
TRBJ2-3	once	TRBV24-1	NA	TGTGCCACCAGTGACACACTCGAAGATACGCAGTATTTT	CATSDTLEDTQYF
TRBJ1-4	NA	TRBV7-2	NA	TGTGCCAGCAGCTCCCAGGTTAGGGCTAATGAAAAACTGTTTTTT	CASSSQVRANEKLFF
TRBJ2-7	NA	TRBV7-2	TRBD1	TGTGCCAGCAGCTTCGGGACAGGGGGCGAGCAGTACTTC	CASSFGTGGEQYF
TRBJ2-5	NA	TRBV6-2/TRBV6-3	NA	TGTGCCAGCAGTTACTCTCCGGGAGATTCGGAGACCCAGTACTTC	CASSYSPGDSETQYF
TRBJ2-1	NA	TRBV19	NA	TGTGCCAGTAGTACCAGCGGAGGGACCTACAATGAGCAGTTCTTC	CASSTSGGTYNEQFF
TRBJ1-1	NA	TRBV1	NA	TGCACCAGCAGCCAAGACATCTACAGGGAGAGGATGAACACTGAAGCTTTCTTT	CTSSQDIYRERMNTEAFF
TRBJ2-2	once	TRBV19	TRBD1	TGTGCCATCGGACAGGGCATGAACACCGGGGAGCTGTTTTTT	CAIGQGMNTGELFF
TRBJ1-4	NA	TRBV20-1	NA	TGCAGTGCTATCTTTGGTGAAAAACTGTTTTTT	CSAIFGEKLFF
TRBJ2-7	NA	TRBV2	TRBD2	TGTGCCAGCAGTCGCGGGGGCTACGAGCAGTACTTC	CASSRGGYEQYF
TRBJ2-7	NA	TRBV7-2	TRBD2	TGTGCCAGCAGCAGACCGGGGGGGTACGAGCAGTACTTC	CASSRPGGYEQYF
TRBJ2-2	NA	TRBV19	NA	TGTGCCAGTAGTCGCAGTATGGGTGTCGACACCGGGGAGCTGTTTTTT	CASSRSMGVDTGELFF
TRBJ1-2	NA	TRBV27	NA	TGTGCCAGCAGTTTGACAGATAACTATGGCTACACCTTC	CASSLTDNYGYTF
TRBJ2-1	NA	TRBV11-3	NA	TGTGCCAGCAGCTTAGTTTTCTCAGGTTCCTACAATGAGCAGTTCTTC	CASSLVFSGSYNEQFF
TRBJ2-6	NA	TRBV5-6	NA	TGTGCCAGCGGGCTCTCTGGGGCCAACGTCCTGACTTTC	CASGLSGANVLTF
TRBJ2-1	NA	TRBV25-1	TRBD2	TGTGCCAGCAGTGACCACGGGCTAGCGGCCAATGAGCAGTTCTTC	CASSDHGLAANEQFF
TRBJ2-1	once	TRBV30	NA	TGTGCCTGGAGGCGTAAGGGTGAGCAGTTCTTC	CAWRRKGEQFF
TRBJ2-6	NA	TRBV3-1/TRBV3-2	TRBD1	TGTGCCAGCAGCCAACCAGGGACAGGCCGCTCTGGGGCCAACGTCCTGACTTTC	CASSQPGTGRSGANVLTF
TRBJ1-1	NA	TRBV6-5	NA	TGTGCCAGCAGTCGGGACTTTTCGAACACTGAAGCTTTCTTT	CASSRDFSNTEAFF
TRBJ1-6	medium-sized	TRBV27	NA	TGTGCCAGCAGTTTATCGGCAAAAAATTCACCCCTCCACTTT	CASSLSAKNSPLHF